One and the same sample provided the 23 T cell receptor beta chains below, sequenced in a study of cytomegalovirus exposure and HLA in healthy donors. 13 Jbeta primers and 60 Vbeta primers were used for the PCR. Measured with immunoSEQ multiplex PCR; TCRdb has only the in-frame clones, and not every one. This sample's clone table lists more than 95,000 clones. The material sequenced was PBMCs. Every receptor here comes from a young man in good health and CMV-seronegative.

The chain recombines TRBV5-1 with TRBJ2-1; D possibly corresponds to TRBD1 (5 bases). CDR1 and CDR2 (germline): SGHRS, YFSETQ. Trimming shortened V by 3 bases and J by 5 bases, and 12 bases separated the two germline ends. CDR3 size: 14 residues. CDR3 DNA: TGCGCCAGCAGCTCCGAGACAGTAAACAATGAGCAGTTCTTC. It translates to CASSSETVNNEQFF.

This chain's CDR3 is CASSLVGPGEQFF. The CDR3 DNA is TGTGCCAGCAGCTTGGTGGGGCCCGGTGAGCAGTTCTTC. The chain links TRBV5-6 to TRBJ2-1; weak D call: TRBD1 (5 bases). Germline V lookup: CDR1 SGHDT, CDR2 YYEEEE. The CDR3 runs to 13 residues. Trimming removed 0 bases at V and 9 bases at J, with 10 bases between. Supplemented by reference TRBV5-6 and TRBJ2-1, the full variable domain reads DAGVTQSPTHLIKTRGQQVTLRCSPKSGHDTVSWYQQALGQGPQFIFQYYEEEERQRGNFPDRFSGHQFPNYSSELNVNALLLGDSALYLCASSLVGPGEQFFGPGTRLTVL.

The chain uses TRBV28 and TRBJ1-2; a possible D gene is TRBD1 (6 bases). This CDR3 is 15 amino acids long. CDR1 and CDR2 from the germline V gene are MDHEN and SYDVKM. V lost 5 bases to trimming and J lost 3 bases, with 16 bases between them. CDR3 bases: TGTGCCAGCAGTCTGGACCGGGACACCTACTATGGCTACACCTTC. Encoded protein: CASSLDRDTYYGYTF.

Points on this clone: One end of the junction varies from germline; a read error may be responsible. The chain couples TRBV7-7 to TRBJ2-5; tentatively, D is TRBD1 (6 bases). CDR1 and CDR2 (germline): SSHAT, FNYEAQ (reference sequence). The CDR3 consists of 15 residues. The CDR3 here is CASSVSGTNQETQYF. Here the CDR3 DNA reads TGTGCTAGCAGCGTATCCGGGACAAACCAAGAGACCCAGTACTTC.

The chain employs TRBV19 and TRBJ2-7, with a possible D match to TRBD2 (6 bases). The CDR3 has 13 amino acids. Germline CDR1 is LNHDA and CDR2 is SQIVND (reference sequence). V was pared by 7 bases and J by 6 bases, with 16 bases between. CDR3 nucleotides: TGTGCCAGTACCGGAGGGGATCACAGCGAGCAGTACTTC. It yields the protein CASTGGDHSEQYF.

The chain's CDR3 is CASSEANPTNEKLFF. In nucleotides, the CDR3 is TGCGCCAGCAGTGAAGCGAATCCAACTAATGAAAAACTGTTTTTT. The V and J genes are TRBV10-1 and TRBJ1-4; D gene ambiguous. Germline loops: CDR1 WNHNN, CDR2 SYGVQD (reference sequence). The CDR3 is 15 amino acids. Trimming took 3 bases from V and 0 from J, leaving 8 bases between them.

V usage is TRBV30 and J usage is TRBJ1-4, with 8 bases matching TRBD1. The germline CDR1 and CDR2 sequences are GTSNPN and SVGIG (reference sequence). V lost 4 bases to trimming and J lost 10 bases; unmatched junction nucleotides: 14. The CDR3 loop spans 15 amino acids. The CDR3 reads CAWTIPGQGVGKLFF. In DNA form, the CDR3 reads TGTGCCTGGACCATCCCCGGACAGGGTGTCGGAAAACTGTTTTTT.

The CDR3 loop is CASSIDFRREQYF. CDR3 bases: TGTGCCAGTAGTATAGATTTCCGTAGGGAGCAGTACTTC. The chain combines TRBV19 with TRBJ2-5, with D tentatively TRBD2 (5 bases). Germline V lookup: CDR1 LNHDA, CDR2 SQIVND (reference sequence). The CDR3 consists of 13 residues. Trimming took off 0 bases at V and 11 bases at J, with 13 bases between the two ends.

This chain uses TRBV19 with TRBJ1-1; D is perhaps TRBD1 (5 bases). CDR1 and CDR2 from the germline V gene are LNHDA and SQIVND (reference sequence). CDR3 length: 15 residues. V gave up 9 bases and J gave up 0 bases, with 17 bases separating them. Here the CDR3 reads CASAGLNTVNTEAFF. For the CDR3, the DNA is TGTGCCAGCGCGGGACTCAATACCGTGAACACTGAAGCTTTCTTT.

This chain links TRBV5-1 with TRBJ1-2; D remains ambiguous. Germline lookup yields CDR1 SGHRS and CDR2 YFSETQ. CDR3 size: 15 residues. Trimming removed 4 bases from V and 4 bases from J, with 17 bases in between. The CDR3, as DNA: TGCGCCAGCAGCCCGCGGGCCGGGTCCTTCTATGGCTACACCTTC. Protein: CASSPRAGSFYGYTF. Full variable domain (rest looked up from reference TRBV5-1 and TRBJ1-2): KAGVTQTPRYLIKTRGQQVTLSCSPISGHRSVSWYQQTPGQGLQFLFEYFSETQRNKGNFPGRFSGRQFSNSRSEMNVSTLELGDSALYLCASSPRAGSFYGYTFGSGTRLTVV.

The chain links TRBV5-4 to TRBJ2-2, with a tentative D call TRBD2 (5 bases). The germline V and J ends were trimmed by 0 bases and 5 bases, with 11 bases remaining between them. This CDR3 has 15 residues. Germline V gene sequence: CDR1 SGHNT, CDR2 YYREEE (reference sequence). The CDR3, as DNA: TGTGCCAGCAGCTTGGTGGCGGGTAGTACCGGGGAGCTGTTTTTT. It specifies CASSLVAGSTGELFF.

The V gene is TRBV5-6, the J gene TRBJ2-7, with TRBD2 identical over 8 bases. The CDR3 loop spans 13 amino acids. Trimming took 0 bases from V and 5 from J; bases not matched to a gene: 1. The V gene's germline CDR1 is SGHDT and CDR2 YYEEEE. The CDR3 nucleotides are TGTGCCAGCAGCTTGGCGGGACTAGACGAGCAGTACTTC. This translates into CASSLAGLDEQYF.

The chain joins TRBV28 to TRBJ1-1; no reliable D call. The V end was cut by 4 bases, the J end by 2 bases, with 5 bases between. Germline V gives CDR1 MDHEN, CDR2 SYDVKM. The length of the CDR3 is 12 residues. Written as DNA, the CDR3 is TGTGCCAGCAGTTCCATTAACACTGAAGCTTTCTTT. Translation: CASSSINTEAFF. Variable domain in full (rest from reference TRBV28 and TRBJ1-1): DVKVTQSSRYLVKRTGEKVFLECVQDMDHENMFWYRQDPGLGLRLIYFSYDVKMKEKGDIPEGYSVSREKKERFSLILESASTNQTSMYLCASSSINTEAFFGQGTRLTVV.

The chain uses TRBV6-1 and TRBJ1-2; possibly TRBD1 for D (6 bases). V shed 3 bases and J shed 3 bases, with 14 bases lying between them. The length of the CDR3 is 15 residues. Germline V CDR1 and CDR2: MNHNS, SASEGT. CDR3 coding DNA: TGTGCCAGCAGTGAGGCAGGGGTCGCGGACTATGGCTACACCTTC. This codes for CASSEAGVADYGYTF.

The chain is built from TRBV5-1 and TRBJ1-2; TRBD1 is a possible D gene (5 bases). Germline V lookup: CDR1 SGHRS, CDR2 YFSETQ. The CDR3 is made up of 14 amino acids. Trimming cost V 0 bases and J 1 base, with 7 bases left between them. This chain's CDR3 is CASSLGDSNYGYTF. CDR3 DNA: TGCGCCAGCAGCTTGGGTGACAGTAACTATGGCTACACCTTC.

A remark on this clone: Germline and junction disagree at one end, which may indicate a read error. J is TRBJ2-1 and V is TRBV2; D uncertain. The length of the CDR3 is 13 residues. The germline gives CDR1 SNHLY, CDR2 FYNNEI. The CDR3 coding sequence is TGTGCCAGCAGTGTGGGCTCCAACAATGAGCAGTTCTTC. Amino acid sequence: CASSVGSNNEQFF.

The DNA for the CDR3 is TGTGCCAGCTCCGAGGGGGGGACATTGAACACTGAAGCTTTCTTT. This gives the protein CASSEGGTLNTEAFF. The rearrangement uses TRBV18 and TRBJ1-1, with D perhaps matching TRBD1 (6 bases). Germline V gene data show CDR1 as KGHSH and CDR2 as LQKENI. The CDR3 consists of 15 residues. V shed 6 bases and J shed 0 bases, with 14 bases lying between them.

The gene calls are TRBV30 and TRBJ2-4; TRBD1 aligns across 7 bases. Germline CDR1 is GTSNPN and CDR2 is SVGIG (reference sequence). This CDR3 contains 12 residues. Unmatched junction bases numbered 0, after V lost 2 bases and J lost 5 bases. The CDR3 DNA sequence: TGTGCCTGGAGTACAGGGGAAAACATTCAGTACTTC. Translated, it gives CAWSTGENIQYF.

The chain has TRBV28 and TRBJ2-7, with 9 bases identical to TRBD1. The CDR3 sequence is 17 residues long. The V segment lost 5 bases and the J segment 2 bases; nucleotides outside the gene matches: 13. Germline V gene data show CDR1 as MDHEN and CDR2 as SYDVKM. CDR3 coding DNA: TGTGCCAGCAGTACCAACAAGGACAGGGGTCAAACCTACGAGCAGTACTTC. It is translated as CASSTNKDRGQTYEQYF.

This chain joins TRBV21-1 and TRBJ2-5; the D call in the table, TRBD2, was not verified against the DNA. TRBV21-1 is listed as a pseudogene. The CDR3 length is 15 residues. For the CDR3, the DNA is TGTGCCAGCAGCAAAATCCTAGCGGTTCAAGAGACCCAGTACTTC. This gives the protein CASSKILAVQETQYF.

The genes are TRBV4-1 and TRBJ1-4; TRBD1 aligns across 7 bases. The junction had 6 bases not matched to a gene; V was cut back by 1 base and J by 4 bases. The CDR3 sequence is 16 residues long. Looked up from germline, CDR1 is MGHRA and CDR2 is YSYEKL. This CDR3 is CASSQVGAGGNEKLFF. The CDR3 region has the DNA TGCGCCAGCAGCCAAGTAGGGGCAGGGGGTAATGAAAAACTGTTTTTT.

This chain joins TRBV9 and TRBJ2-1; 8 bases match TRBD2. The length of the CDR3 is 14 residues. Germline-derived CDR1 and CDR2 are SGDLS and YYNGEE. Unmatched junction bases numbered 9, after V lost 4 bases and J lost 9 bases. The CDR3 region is CASSLAGIQGEQFF. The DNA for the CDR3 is TGTGCCAGCAGCCTAGCGGGTATACAGGGTGAGCAGTTCTTC.

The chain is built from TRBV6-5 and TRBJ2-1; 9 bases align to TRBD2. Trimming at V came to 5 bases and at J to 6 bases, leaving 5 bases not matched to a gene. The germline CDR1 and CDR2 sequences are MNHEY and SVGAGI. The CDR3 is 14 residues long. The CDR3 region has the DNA TGTGCCAGCAGTGGCGCGACTAGCGGCAATGAGCAGTTCTTC. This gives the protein CASSGATSGNEQFF.